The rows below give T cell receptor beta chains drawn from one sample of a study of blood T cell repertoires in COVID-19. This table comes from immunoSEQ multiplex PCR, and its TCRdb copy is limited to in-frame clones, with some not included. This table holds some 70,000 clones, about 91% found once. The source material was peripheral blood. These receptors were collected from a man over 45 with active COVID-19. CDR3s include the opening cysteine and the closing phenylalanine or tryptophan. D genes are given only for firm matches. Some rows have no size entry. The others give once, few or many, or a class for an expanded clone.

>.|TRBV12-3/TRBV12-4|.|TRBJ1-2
TGTGCCAGCAGTTCCTGGCAGGTCTATGGCTACACCTTC
CASSSWQVYGYTF
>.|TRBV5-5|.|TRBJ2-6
TGTGCCAGCAGCTTGGAGGGGGCGGGGCTTGGGGCCAACGTCCTGACTTTC
CASSLEGAGLGANVLTF
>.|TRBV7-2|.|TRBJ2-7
TGTGCCAGCAGCCTCAGAGGACAGAGTATTACCTACGAGCAGTACTTC
CASSLRGQSITYEQYF
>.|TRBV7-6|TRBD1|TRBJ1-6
TGTGCCAGCAGCTTACGGGACAGGGTAATATTCATACTTGGTTCACCCCTCCACTTT
CASSLRDRVIFILGSPLHF
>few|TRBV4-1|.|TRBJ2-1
TGCGCCAGCAGCCAGACCATACTAGGACTTACCAACAATGAGCAGTTCTTC
CASSQTILGLTNNEQFF
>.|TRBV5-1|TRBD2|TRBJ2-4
TGCGCCAGCAGCCCACGGACTAGCGGGGGGTTCGGCAAAAACATTCAGTACTTC
CASSPRTSGGFGKNIQYF
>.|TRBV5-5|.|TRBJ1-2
TGTGCCAGCAGCTTGGCACAGAACTATGGCTACACCTTC
CASSLAQNYGYTF
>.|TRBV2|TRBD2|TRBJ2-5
TGTGCCAGCAGGCTGATACCCCGGGGGGCCCAGTACTTC
CASRLIPRGAQYF
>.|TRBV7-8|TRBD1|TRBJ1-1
TGTGCCAGCAGCTTAGCTGAGGGACAGGGGCGCCGACTTGATTCCTTGAACACTGAAGCTTTCTTT
CASSLAEGQGRRLDSLNTEAFF
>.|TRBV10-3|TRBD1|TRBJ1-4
TGTGCCATCAGTCAGACAGGGCCGGATGAAAAACTGTTTTTT
CAISQTGPDEKLFF
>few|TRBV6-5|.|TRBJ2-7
TGTGCCAGCAGTTACGGGGGGACCTCCTACGAGCAGTACTTC
CASSYGGTSYEQYF
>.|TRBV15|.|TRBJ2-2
TGTGCCACCAGCAGGAGCAAGGGGACCGGGGAGCTGTTTTTT
CATSRSKGTGELFF
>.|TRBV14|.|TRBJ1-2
TGTGCCAGCAGCCAAGGACAGTCTCCTAACTATGGCTACACCTTC
CASSQGQSPNYGYTF
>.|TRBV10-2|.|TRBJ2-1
TGCGCCAGCAGTGAGTCGAGATACAATGAGCAGTTCTTC
CASSESRYNEQFF
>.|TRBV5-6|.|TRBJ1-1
TGTGCCAGCAGCTTGGATCCAAGACGGAGGACTGAAGCTTTCTTT
CASSLDPRRRTEAFF
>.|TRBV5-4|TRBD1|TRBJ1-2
TGTGCCAGCAGCTTGGAGGGGCAGGGGGGTTTCGGCCACACCTTC
CASSLEGQGGFGHTF
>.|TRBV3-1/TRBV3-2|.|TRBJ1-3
TGTGCCAGCAGCCAGGCCGCGGCGGGTGGCACCATATATTTT
CASSQAAAGGTIYF
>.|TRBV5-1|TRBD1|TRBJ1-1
TGCGCCAGCCAAAGGGGACAGGGGAACACTGAAGCTTTCTTT
CASQRGQGNTEAFF
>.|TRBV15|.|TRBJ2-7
TGTGCCACCAGCAGTGATAGTTGGGAGCAGTACTTC
CATSSDSWEQYF
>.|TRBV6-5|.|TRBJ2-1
TGTGCCAGCACCCGGGACACCTCCTACAATGAGCAGTTCTTC
CASTRDTSYNEQFF
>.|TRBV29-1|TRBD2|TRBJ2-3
TGCAGCGTTCTTGGACTAGCGGGGAGCACAGATACGCAGTATTTT
CSVLGLAGSTDTQYF
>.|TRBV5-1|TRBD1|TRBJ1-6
TGCGCCAGCAGCTCCGACAGGGCGAGGGATTCACCCCTCCACTTT
CASSSDRARDSPLHF
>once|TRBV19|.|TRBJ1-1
TGTGCCAGTAGTATGGAGGGGCGAGCTTTCTTT
CASSMEGRAFF
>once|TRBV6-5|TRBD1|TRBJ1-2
TGTGCCAGCAGTTACTCGAGGACAGGGGCTAACTATGGCTACACCTTC
CASSYSRTGANYGYTF
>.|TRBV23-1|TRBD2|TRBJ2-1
TGCGCCACCAGAGCGGGGGTCGGTGAGCAGTTCTTC
CATRAGVGEQFF
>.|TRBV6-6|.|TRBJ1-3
TGTGGACATCACAACGGTCCTGGAAACACCATATATTTT
CGHHNGPGNTIYF
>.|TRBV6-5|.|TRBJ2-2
TGTGCCAGCCTGGGGCAGTCCGGGGAGCTGTTTTTT
CASLGQSGELFF